Here is one T cell receptor (beta chain) with its context. These data belong to a study of blood T cell repertoires in COVID-19. Study overall: Sources were T cells, B-cell-depleted T cells, or PBMCs; the material itself was cDNA or gDNA.

Trimming pared 3 bases from V and 7 bases from J, leaving 12 bases between. The CDR3 extends over 13 amino acids. Per germline, CDR1 SQVTM and CDR2 ANQGSEA. Profiled with immunoSEQ multiplex PCR; TCRdb holds only in-frame clones, not every one. The data hold 360,000 or so clones, with roughly nine tenths observed a single time. The TCR originated in a woman younger than 45 who had recovered from COVID-19. Sequencing was carried out using PBMCs or T cells enriched from blood (not recorded which). The V gene is TRBV29-1, the J gene TRBJ2-2; a weak D match, TRBD1 (5 bases). CDR3 region: CSVDSRVDGELFF. DNA for the CDR3: TGCAGCGTTGATTCCAGGGTGGACGGGGAGCTGTTTTTT.